This T cell receptor beta chain was observed in a study of blood T cell repertoires in COVID-19. Data came from immunoSEQ multiplex PCR; TCRdb stores just in-frame clones and leaves some out. The data show some 19,000 clones, with roughly 86% seen just once and roughly a sixth held by the top ten. Germline CDR1 and CDR2: LGHNA and YNFKEQ. Trimming left V 4 bases short and J 1 base short, with 12 bases between. The CDR3 has 15 residues. The sequenced material came from peripheral blood. The sequence came from a man aged 65 to 79 with acute or convalescent COVID-19. The chain combines TRBV4-2 with TRBJ2-3, with D perhaps matching TRBD1 (6 bases). CDR3 loop: CASSLEGGGTDTQYF. The CDR3 bases are TGTGCCAGCAGCCTCGAAGGGGGTGGCACAGATACGCAGTATTTT.